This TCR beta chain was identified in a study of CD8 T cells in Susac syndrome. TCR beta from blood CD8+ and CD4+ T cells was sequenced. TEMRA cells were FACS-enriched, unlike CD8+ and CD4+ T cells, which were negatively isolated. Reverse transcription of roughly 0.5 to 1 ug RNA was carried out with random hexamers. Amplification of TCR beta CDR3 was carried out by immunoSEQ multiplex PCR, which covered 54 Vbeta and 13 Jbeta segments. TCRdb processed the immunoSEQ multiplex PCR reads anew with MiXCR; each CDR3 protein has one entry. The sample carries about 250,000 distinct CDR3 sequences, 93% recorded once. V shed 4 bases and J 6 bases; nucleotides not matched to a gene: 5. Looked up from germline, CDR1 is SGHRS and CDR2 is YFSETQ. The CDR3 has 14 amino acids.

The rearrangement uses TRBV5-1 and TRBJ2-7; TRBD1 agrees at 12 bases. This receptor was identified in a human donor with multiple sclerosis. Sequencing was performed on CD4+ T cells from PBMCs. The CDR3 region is CASSPGTGGAEQYF. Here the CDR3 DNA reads TGCGCCAGCAGCCCCGGGACAGGGGGCGCCGAGCAGTACTTC.